Each of the 29 T cell receptor beta chains below was sequenced from the same sample in a study of T cell changes during pregnancy in multiple sclerosis. Clones were read by immunoSEQ multiplex PCR, and TCRdb kept only the in-frame ones, dropping some. The table records some 60,000 clones, approximately 89% of them present only once. Sequenced here: peripheral blood, sampled after pregnancy. These receptors came from a female donor with multiple sclerosis, enrolled in a pregnancy study.

The J gene is TRBJ1-2, the V gene TRBV6-5; D gene ambiguous. Germline CDR1 MNHEY, CDR2 SVGAGI. The ends were cut back, 2 bases at V and 4 bases at J, with 11 bases in the middle. There are 14 residues in the CDR3. The CDR3 DNA reads as TGTGCCAGCAGTTACGATGCAGGCATCTATGGCTACACCTTC. It specifies CASSYDAGIYGYTF.

The chain uses TRBV27 and TRBJ2-1; D is perhaps TRBD2 (5 bases). Trimming took 6 bases from V and 3 from J, leaving 9 bases between them. The CDR3 is made up of 13 amino acids. CDR1 MNHEY and CDR2 SMNVEV come from the germline V gene (reference sequence). CDR3 amino acids: CASRGLSYNEQFF. The DNA for the CDR3 is TGTGCCAGCAGAGGACTCAGCTACAATGAGCAGTTCTTC.

This clone was observed a few times. The V gene is TRBV30, the J gene TRBJ1-1; D not resolved. This CDR3 is 13 amino acids long. Trimming removed 1 base from V and 4 bases from J, with 10 bases in between. Germline CDR1 is GTSNPN and CDR2 is SVGIG (reference sequence). In DNA, the CDR3 is TGTGCCTGGAGTGGGGCCCTGGGCACTGAAGCTTTCTTT. Its protein product is CAWSGALGTEAFF.

V usage is TRBV4-2 and J usage is TRBJ1-2; a weak D match, TRBD1 (5 bases). This CDR3 region has 16 residues. V lost 4 bases, J lost 3 bases, and 18 bases lay in between. CDR1 is LGHNA, CDR2 YNFKEQ, per germline. The CDR3 nucleotides are TGTGCCAGCAGCCGATCGGGCCCGGGGGTCGACTATGGCTACACCTTC. The encoded protein is CASSRSGPGVDYGYTF.

J is TRBJ1-6 and V is TRBV30, with D perhaps TRBD1 (6 bases). Trimming pared 0 bases from V and 6 bases from J, leaving 24 bases between. The germline V gene has CDR1 GTSNPN and CDR2 SVGIG (reference sequence). The CDR3 consists of 19 residues. In DNA, the CDR3 is TGTGCCTGGAGTGTGGGAATAGGGGTACCGGGACATCGTAATTCACCCCTCCACTTT. Its translation: CAWSVGIGVPGHRNSPLHF.

To note about this clone: An end of the junction does not agree with germline; a read error may underlie this. This chain joins TRBV14 and TRBJ1-2, with TRBD1 as a possible D gene (5 bases). This CDR3 region has 16 residues. In germline, CDR1 is SGHDN, CDR2 FVKESK. The CDR3 region is CASSRSPWGPYYDYTF. CDR3 bases: TGTGCCAGCAGCCGAAGTCCCTGGGGCCCATACTATGACTACACCTTC.

The chain links TRBV28 to TRBJ1-1; TRBD1 is a possible D gene (5 bases). CDR1 and CDR2 from the germline V gene are MDHEN and SYDVKM. The CDR3 contains 14 residues. The V and J ends lost 3 bases and 1 base respectively, with 9 bases between them. This chain's CDR3 is CASSFWGGNTEAFF. The CDR3 nucleotides read TGTGCCAGCAGTTTTTGGGGCGGGAACACTGAAGCTTTCTTT.

J is TRBJ2-3 and V is TRBV27, with D unclear. V was trimmed by 3 bases and J by 0 bases, leaving 10 bases between them. Germline V lookup: CDR1 MNHEY, CDR2 SMNVEV (reference sequence). This CDR3 comprises 15 residues. The CDR3 reads CASSLTKPSTDTQYF. The CDR3 bases are TGTGCCAGCAGTTTGACAAAACCCAGCACAGATACGCAGTATTTT.

The chain couples TRBV4-1 to TRBJ1-6; D gene ambiguous. The CDR3 extends over 13 amino acids. Germline CDR1 is MGHRA and CDR2 is YSYEKL. V lost 0 bases, J lost 13 bases, and 10 bases lay in between. The CDR3 bases are TGCGCCAGCAGCCAAGACAACAGATCCCCCCTCCACTTT. It yields the protein CASSQDNRSPLHF.

The gene calls are TRBV4-2 and TRBJ2-1; TRBD2 is a possible D gene (7 bases). Germline V gives CDR1 LGHNA, CDR2 YNFKEQ. V was shortened by 1 base and J by 6 bases, with 22 bases between the two germline ends. The CDR3 runs to 18 residues. CDR3 DNA: TGTGCCAGCAGCCAAGGGAGCTTGGGGGGGGGCTTGGGCAATGAGCAGTTCTTC. Translation: CASSQGSLGGGLGNEQFF.

V and J are TRBV2 and TRBJ2-7, with 8 bases fitting TRBD1. CDR1 SNHLY and CDR2 FYNNEI come from the germline V gene. The CDR3 has 15 amino acids. V was clipped by 5 bases and J by 6 bases; unmatched bases: 12. CDR3 loop: CASSLRTGTSTEQYF. CDR3 bases: TGTGCCAGCAGTTTACGGACAGGGACCTCAACCGAGCAGTACTTC.

V gene TRBV6-5 combines with J gene TRBJ1-2, with TRBD1 as a possible D gene (5 bases). CDR3 size: 15 residues. V was trimmed by 6 bases and J by 6 bases, leaving 20 bases between them. Germline V lookup: CDR1 MNHEY, CDR2 SVGAGI. CDR3 region: CASSPLGGTSNGYTF. CDR3 DNA sequence: TGTGCCAGCAGCCCCCTGGGGGGGACCTCTAATGGCTACACCTTC.

The chain recombines TRBV6-4 with TRBJ2-7; 11 bases are shared with TRBD1. Trimming at V came to 3 bases and at J to 3 bases, leaving 1 base not matched to a gene. Germline V gene sequence: CDR1 MRHNA, CDR2 SNTAGT. CDR3 length: 14 amino acids. The CDR3 sequence is CASSEGTGGYEQYF. Here the CDR3 DNA reads TGTGCCAGCAGTGAGGGGACAGGGGGCTACGAGCAGTACTTC.

Remarks on this clone: Other nucleotide sequences from this sample produce the same CDR3. V gene TRBV2 combines with J gene TRBJ1-1, with 7 bases identical to TRBD1. With 9 bases clipped from V and 0 bases from J, the junction kept 4 bases outside the gene matches. CDR3 length: 13 amino acids. Germline V gene data show CDR1 as SNHLY and CDR2 as FYNNEI. Written as DNA, the CDR3 is TGTGCCAGTAGGGGGCAATTGAACACTGAAGCTTTCTTT. Protein: CASRGQLNTEAFF.

V is TRBV5-1 and J is TRBJ2-3; D perhaps matches TRBD1 (5 bases). CDR1 is SGHRS and CDR2 is YFSETQ in the germline V gene. Trimming cost V 1 base and J 6 bases, with 12 bases left between them. The CDR3 has 14 residues. The DNA of the CDR3 is TGCGCCAGCAGCTTGATGAAGCCAGGGGATACGCAGTATTTT. Translating it yields CASSLMKPGDTQYF.

The CDR3: CASSLPGGAGTDTQYF. The CDR3 nucleotides are TGTGCCAGCAGCTTACCGGGGGGGGCTGGCACAGATACGCAGTATTTT. The V call is TRBV7-9, the J call TRBJ2-3; TRBD2 agrees at 8 bases. V lost 2 bases to trimming and J lost 1 base; unmatched junction nucleotides: 5. CDR1 SEHNR and CDR2 FQNEAQ come from the germline V gene (reference sequence). The CDR3 is 16 residues long. The full variable domain, completed using reference TRBV7-9 and TRBJ2-3, is DTGVSQNPRHKITKRGQNVTFRCDPISEHNRLYWYRQTLGQGPEFLTYFQNEAQLEKSRLLSDRFSAERPKGSFSTLEIQRTEQGDSAMYLCASSLPGGAGTDTQYFGPGTRLTVL.

The chain joins TRBV6-1 to TRBJ2-7, with a tentative D call TRBD1 (5 bases). The CDR3 is 14 amino acids. Trimming pared 6 bases from V and 4 bases from J, leaving 16 bases between. Germline assignment: CDR1 MNHNS and CDR2 SASEGT. CDR3 residues: CASRENRNGYEQYF. As DNA, the CDR3 is TGTGCCAGCAGGGAGAACAGGAATGGGTACGAGCAGTACTTC.

The rearrangement links TRBV5-4 to TRBJ2-1; maybe TRBD2 (5 bases). The germline V gene has CDR1 SGHNT and CDR2 YYREEE (reference sequence). The CDR3 consists of 15 residues. V lost 0 bases to trimming and J lost 7 bases, with 14 bases between them. CDR3 coding DNA: TGTGCCAGCAGCTTGGACGGAGGACTCCAGAATGAGCAGTTCTTC. Residues: CASSLDGGLQNEQFF.

The chain combines TRBV28 with TRBJ2-3; perhaps TRBD2 as D (6 bases). Germline CDR1 reads MDHEN; CDR2 reads SYDVKM. This CDR3 comprises 17 residues. The ends were cut back, 3 bases at V and 0 bases at J, with 16 bases in the middle. CDR3 sequence: CASSLGSGETSTDTQYF. The DNA for the CDR3 is TGTGCCAGCAGTTTGGGTAGCGGTGAAACTAGCACAGATACGCAGTATTTT. Together with reference TRBV28 and TRBJ2-3, the CDR3 gives the full variable domain: DVKVTQSSRYLVKRTGEKVFLECVQDMDHENMFWYRQDPGLGLRLIYFSYDVKMKEKGDIPEGYSVSREKKERFSLILESASTNQTSMYLCASSLGSGETSTDTQYFGPGTRLTVL.

The genes are TRBV6-5 and TRBJ1-6, with D uncertain. The germline V and J ends were trimmed by 5 bases and 8 bases, with 13 bases remaining between them. The CDR3 covers 14 residues. Germline CDR1 is MNHEY and CDR2 is SVGAGI. Written as DNA, the CDR3 is TGTGCCAGCAGTGGAACGGGGTTCTATTCACCCCTCCACTTT. It encodes CASSGTGFYSPLHF.

This chain links TRBV19 with TRBJ2-1, with D possibly matching TRBD1 (6 bases). This CDR3 region has 13 residues. The germline V gene encodes CDR1 LNHDA and CDR2 SQIVND (reference sequence). V was pared by 10 bases and J by 0 bases, with 10 bases between. CDR3 amino acids: CANAGVSYNEQFF. Here the CDR3 DNA reads TGTGCCAACGCAGGGGTCTCCTACAATGAGCAGTTCTTC. Based on the CDR3 plus reference TRBV19 and TRBJ2-1, the full variable domain is DGGITQSPKYLFRKEGQNVTLSCEQNLNHDAMYWYRQDPGQGLRLIYYSQIVNDFQKGDIAEGYSVSREKKESFPLTVTSAQKNPTAFYLCANAGVSYNEQFFGPGTRLTVL.

This chain joins TRBV5-6 and TRBJ1-1; the match to TRBD1 covers 9 bases. The CDR3 loop spans 13 amino acids. CDR1 and CDR2 from the germline V gene are SGHDT and YYEEEE. V trimming: 0 bases; J trimming: 11 bases; junction bases outside the gene matches: 5. CDR3 DNA: TGTGCCAGCAGCTTGGACAGGGGGCATGAGGCTTTCTTT. It yields the protein CASSLDRGHEAFF.

The J gene is TRBJ1-2, the V gene TRBV6-1, with 7 nucleotides matching TRBD1. The V and J ends lost 4 bases and 2 bases, in that order; junction bases with no gene match: 10. Germline assignment: CDR1 MNHNS and CDR2 SASEGT. There are 16 residues in the CDR3. The CDR3 is CASSGVGTARNYGYTF. DNA for the CDR3: TGTGCCAGCAGTGGAGTGGGGACAGCCCGCAACTATGGCTACACCTTC.

The V and J genes are TRBV21-1 and TRBJ1-5. TRBV21-1 is assigned pseudogene status. The length of the CDR3 is 17 residues. In nucleotides, the CDR3 is TGTGCCAGCAGCAAAGAGGAGGGAACAGACGGGGATCAGCCCCAGCATTTT. It codes for CASSKEEGTDGDQPQHF.

This chain uses TRBV16 with TRBJ2-5, with D possibly TRBD1 on 6 matching bases. Germline V gene lookup returns CDR1 KGHSY and CDR2 FQNENV. The V end was cut by 2 bases, the J end by 11 bases, with 12 bases between. This CDR3 has 12 residues. The CDR3 DNA is TGTGCCAGCAGCCAAAACAGGGATCGGCAGTACTTC. Translating it yields CASSQNRDRQYF.

The chain combines TRBV7-9 with TRBJ2-5; D is possibly TRBD1 (5 bases). Germline lookup yields CDR1 SEHNR and CDR2 FQNEAQ (reference sequence). There are 15 residues in the CDR3. Trimming took off 4 bases at V and 7 bases at J, with 19 bases between the two ends. The CDR3 protein is CASSSPAGIVATQYF. DNA of the CDR3: TGTGCCAGCAGCTCCCCGGCAGGGATTGTGGCGACCCAGTACTTC.

The chain employs TRBV15 and TRBJ2-1; 8 bases fit TRBD1. The V and J ends lost 5 bases and 7 bases, in that order; junction bases with no gene match: 7. CDR3 size: 14 residues. Per the germline V gene, CDR1 is LNHNV and CDR2 is YYDKDF (reference sequence). CDR3 coding DNA: TGTGCCACCAGCCGCTGGACAGGGAAAAATGAGCAGTTCTTC. This translates into CATSRWTGKNEQFF.

The V and J genes are TRBV5-4 and TRBJ1-2; D ambiguous. The V gene's germline CDR1 is SGHNT and CDR2 YYREEE (reference sequence). The V end lost 0 bases, the J end lost 6 bases, and 6 bases lay between the germline ends. This CDR3 region has 12 residues. The CDR3 DNA reads TGTGCCAGCAGCTTGGTCAGTAATGGCTACACCTTC. Amino acid sequence: CASSLVSNGYTF.

The V and J genes are TRBV30 and TRBJ1-4; TRBD1 matches 7 bases. The CDR3 runs 16 residues. Germline V gene sequence: CDR1 GTSNPN, CDR2 SVGIG (reference sequence). The V segment lost 0 bases and the J segment 5 bases; nucleotides outside the gene matches: 9. CDR3 in amino acids: CAWSVWSGQLNEKLFF. CDR3 in DNA: TGTGCCTGGAGTGTATGGTCGGGACAGCTGAATGAAAAACTGTTTTTT.